This record covers a single T cell receptor beta chain. CDR3 size: 14 residues. The V and J ends lost 5 bases and 7 bases, in that order; junction bases with no gene match: 8. From germline, CDR1 is SGHTA and CDR2 FQGTGA. The data stem from a study of blood T cell repertoires in COVID-19. The method was immunoSEQ multiplex PCR; TCRdb's version includes in-frame clones alone and lacks a portion of them. The sample includes around 280,000 clones, 85% to 90% of them seen just once. The chain recombines TRBV7-3 with TRBJ1-2; 9 bases map to TRBD1. The sample consisted of peripheral blood. The receptor's source is a woman in her twenties or thirties with COVID-19, enrolled during active disease. This chain's CDR3 is CASSADRGIGGYTF. DNA of the CDR3: TGTGCCAGCAGCGCGGACAGGGGAATCGGTGGCTACACCTTC. Full variable domain (rest looked up from reference TRBV7-3 and TRBJ1-2): GAGVSQTPSNKVTEKGKYVELRCDPISGHTALYWYRQSLGQGPEFLIYFQGTGAADDSGLPNDRFFAVRPEGSVSTLKIQRTERGDSAVYLCASSADRGIGGYTFGSGTRLTVV.